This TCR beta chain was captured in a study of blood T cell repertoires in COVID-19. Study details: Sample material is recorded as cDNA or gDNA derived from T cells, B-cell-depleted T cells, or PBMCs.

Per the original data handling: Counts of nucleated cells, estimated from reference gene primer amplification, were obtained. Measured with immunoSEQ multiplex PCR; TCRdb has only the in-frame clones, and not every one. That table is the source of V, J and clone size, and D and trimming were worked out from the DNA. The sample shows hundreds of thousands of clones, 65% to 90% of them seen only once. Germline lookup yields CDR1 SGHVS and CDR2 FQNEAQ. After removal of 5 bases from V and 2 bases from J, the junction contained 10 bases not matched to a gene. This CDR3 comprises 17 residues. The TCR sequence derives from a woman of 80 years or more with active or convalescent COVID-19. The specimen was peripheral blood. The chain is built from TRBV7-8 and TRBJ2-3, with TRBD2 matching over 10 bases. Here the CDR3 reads CASSVTGTSDYTDTQYF. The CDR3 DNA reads TGTGCCAGCAGCGTAACCGGGACTAGCGACTACACAGATACGCAGTATTTT.